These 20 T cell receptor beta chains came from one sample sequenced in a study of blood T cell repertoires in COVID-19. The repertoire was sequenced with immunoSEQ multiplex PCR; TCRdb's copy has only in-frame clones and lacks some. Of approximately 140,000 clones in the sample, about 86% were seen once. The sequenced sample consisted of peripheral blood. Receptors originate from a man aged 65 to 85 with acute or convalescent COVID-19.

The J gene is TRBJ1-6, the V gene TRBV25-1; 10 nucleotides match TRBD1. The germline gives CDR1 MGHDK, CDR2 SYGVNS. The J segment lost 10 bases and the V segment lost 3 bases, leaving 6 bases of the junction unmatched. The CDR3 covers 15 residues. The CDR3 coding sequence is TGTGCCAGCAGTGAGGCGGGACAGGGGCGATCACCCCTCCACTTT. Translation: CASSEAGQGRSPLHF.

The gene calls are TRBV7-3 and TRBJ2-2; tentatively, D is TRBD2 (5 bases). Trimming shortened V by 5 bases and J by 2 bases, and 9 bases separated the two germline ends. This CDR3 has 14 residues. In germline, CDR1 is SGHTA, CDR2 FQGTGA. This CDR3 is CASSPLANTGELFF. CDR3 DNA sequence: TGTGCCAGCAGCCCCCTAGCAAACACCGGGGAGCTGTTTTTT.

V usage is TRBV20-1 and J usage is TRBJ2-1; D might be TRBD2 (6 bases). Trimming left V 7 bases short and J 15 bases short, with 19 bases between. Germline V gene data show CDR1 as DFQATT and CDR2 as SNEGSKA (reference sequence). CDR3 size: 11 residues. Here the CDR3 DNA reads TGCAGTGTACTAGCAATGGGTAATGGGTTCTTC. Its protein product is CSVLAMGNGFF.

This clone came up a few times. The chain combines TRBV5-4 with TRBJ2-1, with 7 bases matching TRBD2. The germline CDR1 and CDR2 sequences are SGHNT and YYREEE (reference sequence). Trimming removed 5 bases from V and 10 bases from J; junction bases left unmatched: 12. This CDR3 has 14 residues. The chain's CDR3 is CASSSEIAGGEQFF. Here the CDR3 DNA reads TGTGCCAGCAGTTCGGAAATAGCGGGCGGGGAGCAGTTCTTC.

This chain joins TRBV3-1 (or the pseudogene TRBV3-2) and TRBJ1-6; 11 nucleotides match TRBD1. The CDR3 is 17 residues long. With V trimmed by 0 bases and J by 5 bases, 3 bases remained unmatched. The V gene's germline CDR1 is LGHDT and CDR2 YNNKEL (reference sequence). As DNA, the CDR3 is TGTGCCAGCAGCCAAGAAGGACAGGGGGCGGATAATTCACCCCTCCACTTT. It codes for CASSQEGQGADNSPLHF.

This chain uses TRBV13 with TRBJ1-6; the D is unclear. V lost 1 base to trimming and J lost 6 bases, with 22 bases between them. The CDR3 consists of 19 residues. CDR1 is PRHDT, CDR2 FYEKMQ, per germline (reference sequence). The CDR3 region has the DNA TGTGCCAGCAGCTTAGTATCCCCCGTTTTGAAAAGCCTTAATTCACCCCTCCACTTT. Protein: CASSLVSPVLKSLNSPLHF.

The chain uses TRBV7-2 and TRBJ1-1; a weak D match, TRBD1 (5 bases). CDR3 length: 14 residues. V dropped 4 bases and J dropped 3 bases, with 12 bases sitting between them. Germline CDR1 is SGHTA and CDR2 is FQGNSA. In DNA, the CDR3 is TGTGCCAGCAGCTCGACCCCGGGGGACACTGAAGCTTTCTTT. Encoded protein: CASSSTPGDTEAFF.

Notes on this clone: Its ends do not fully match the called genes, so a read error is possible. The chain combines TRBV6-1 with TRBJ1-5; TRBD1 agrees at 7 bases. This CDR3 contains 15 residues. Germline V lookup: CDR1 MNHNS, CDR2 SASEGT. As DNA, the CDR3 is TGTACCAGCAGTGAGTATACAGGGGGCAATCAGCCCCAGCATTTT. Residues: CTSSEYTGGNQPQHF.

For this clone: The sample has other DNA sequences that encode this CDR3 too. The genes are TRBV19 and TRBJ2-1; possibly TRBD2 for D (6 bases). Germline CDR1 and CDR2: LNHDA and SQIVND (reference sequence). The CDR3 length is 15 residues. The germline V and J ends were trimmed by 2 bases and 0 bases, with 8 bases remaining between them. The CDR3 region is CASSITGSSYNEQFF. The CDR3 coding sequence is TGTGCCAGTAGTATAACCGGGAGCTCCTACAATGAGCAGTTCTTC.

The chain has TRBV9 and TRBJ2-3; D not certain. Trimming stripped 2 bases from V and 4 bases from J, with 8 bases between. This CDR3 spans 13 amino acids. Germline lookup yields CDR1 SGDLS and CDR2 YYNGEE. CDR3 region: CASSVTGSDTQYF. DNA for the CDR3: TGTGCCAGCAGCGTGACCGGGTCAGATACGCAGTATTTT. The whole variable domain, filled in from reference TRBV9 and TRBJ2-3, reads DSGVTQTPKHLITATGQRVTLRCSPRSGDLSVYWYQQSLDQGLQFLIQYYNGEERAKGNILERFSAQQFPDLHSELNLSSLELGDSALYFCASSVTGSDTQYFGPGTRLTVL.

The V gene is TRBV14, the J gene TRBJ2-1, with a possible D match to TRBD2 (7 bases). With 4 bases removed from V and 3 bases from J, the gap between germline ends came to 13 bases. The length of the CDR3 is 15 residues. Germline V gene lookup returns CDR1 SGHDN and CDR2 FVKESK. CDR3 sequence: CASSRRGRGYNEQFF. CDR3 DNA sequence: TGTGCCAGCAGCCGGCGGGGGCGGGGCTACAATGAGCAGTTCTTC. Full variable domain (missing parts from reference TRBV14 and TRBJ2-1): EAGVTQFPSHSVIEKGQTVTLRCDPISGHDNLYWYRRVMGKEIKFLLHFVKESKQDESGMPNNRFLAERTGGTYSTLKVQPAELEDSGVYFCASSRRGRGYNEQFFGPGTRLTVL.

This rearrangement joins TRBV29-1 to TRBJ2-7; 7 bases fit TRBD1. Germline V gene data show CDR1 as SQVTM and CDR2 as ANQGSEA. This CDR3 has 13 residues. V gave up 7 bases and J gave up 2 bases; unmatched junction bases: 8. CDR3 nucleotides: TGCAGCGCCTCCCCCGGGACAGCCTACGAGCAGTACTTC. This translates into CSASPGTAYEQYF.

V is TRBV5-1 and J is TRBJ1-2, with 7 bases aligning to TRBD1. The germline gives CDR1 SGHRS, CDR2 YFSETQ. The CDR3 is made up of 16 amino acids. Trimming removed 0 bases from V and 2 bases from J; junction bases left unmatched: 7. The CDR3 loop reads CASSLEWGQLNYGYTF. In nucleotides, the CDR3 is TGCGCCAGCAGCTTGGAATGGGGACAGTTAAACTATGGCTACACCTTC.

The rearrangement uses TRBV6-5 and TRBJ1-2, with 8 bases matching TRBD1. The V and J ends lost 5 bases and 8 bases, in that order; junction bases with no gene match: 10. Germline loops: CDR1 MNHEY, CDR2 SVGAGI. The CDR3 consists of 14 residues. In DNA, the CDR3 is TGTGCCAGCAGTAAGGGACAGGATATAGGGGGCTACACCTTC. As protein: CASSKGQDIGGYTF.

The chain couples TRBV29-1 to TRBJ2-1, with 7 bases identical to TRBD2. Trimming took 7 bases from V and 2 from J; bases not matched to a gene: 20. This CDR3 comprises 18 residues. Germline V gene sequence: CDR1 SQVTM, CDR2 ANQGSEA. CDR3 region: CSARGLGGRERTYNEQFF. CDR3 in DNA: TGCAGCGCGCGGGGCCTAGGTGGGCGGGAGCGGACCTACAATGAGCAGTTCTTC.

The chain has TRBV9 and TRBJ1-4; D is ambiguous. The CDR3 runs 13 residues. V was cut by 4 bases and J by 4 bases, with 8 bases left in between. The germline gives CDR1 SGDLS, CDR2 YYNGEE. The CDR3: CASSSHSNEKLFF. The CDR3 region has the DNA TGTGCCAGCAGCTCACACAGTAATGAAAAACTGTTTTTT. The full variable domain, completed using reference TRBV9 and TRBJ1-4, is DSGVTQTPKHLITATGQRVTLRCSPRSGDLSVYWYQQSLDQGLQFLIQYYNGEERAKGNILERFSAQQFPDLHSELNLSSLELGDSALYFCASSSHSNEKLFFGSGTQLSVL.

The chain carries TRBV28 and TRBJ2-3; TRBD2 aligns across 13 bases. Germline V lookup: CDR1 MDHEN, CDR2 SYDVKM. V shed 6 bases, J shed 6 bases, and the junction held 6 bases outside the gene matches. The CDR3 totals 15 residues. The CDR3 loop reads CASRSLAGGRDTQYF. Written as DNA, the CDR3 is TGTGCCAGCAGGTCACTAGCGGGAGGGAGGGATACGCAGTATTTT.

DNA for the CDR3: TGTGCCAGCAGCCCCTACTGGGGACAGGGCACAGATACGCAGTATTTT. Translating gives CASSPYWGQGTDTQYF. The chain recombines TRBV3-1 (or the pseudogene TRBV3-2) with TRBJ2-3; TRBD1 aligns across 8 bases. After removal of 4 bases from V and 1 base from J, the junction contained 7 bases not matched to a gene. Germline V gene lookup returns CDR1 LGHDT and CDR2 YNNKEL (reference sequence). The CDR3 covers 16 residues.

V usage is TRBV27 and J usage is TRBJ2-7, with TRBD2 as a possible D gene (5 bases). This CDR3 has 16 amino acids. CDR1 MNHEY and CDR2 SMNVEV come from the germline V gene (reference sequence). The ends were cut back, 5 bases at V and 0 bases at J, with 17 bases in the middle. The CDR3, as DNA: TGTGCCAGCAGTCCGGACTTAGGCGGATTCTCCTACGAGCAGTACTTC. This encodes CASSPDLGGFSYEQYF.

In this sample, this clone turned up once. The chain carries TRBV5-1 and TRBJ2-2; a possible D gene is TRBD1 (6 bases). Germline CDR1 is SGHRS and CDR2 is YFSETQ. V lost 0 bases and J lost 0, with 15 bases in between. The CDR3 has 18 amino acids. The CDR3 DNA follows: TGCGCCAGCAGCTTGGATCCCCCCGGGACAACGAACACCGGGGAGCTGTTTTTT. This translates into CASSLDPPGTTNTGELFF.